The 22 T cell receptor beta chains listed next were all sequenced from one sample in a study of CD8 T cells in Susac syndrome. The RNA input was about 0.5 to 1 ug, and it was reverse transcribed with random hexamers. Via MiXCR, TCRdb re-called the immunoSEQ multiplex PCR reads, giving one row per CDR3 protein. The sample comprises a few hundred thousand distinct CDR3 sequences, 75% to 85% of which are singletons, and approximately 0.2% rests with the top ten. The sequencing sample was made of CD8+ T cells from PBMCs. The receptors come from a human donor with multiple sclerosis.

This chain links TRBV11-1 with TRBJ2-1; 9 bases are shared with TRBD2. Germline V gene lookup returns CDR1 SGHAT and CDR2 FQDESV (reference sequence). V lost 5 bases, J lost 5 bases, and 25 bases stayed unmatched. The CDR3 loop spans 21 amino acids. CDR3 in amino acids: CASSPRTGEGLASSGHNEQFF. The CDR3 DNA reads TGTGCCAGCAGCCCCCGGACAGGAGAGGGACTAGCATCCTCCGGGCACAATGAGCAGTTCTTC.

This clonotype came up once. CDR3 nucleotides: TGTGCCAGCAGCTCCACTTTCCATGAGCAGTTCTTC. This sequence encodes CASSSTFHEQFF. This chain joins TRBV28 and TRBJ2-1; D gene ambiguous. Between the trimmed V and J ends, which lost 6 bases and 8 bases, there was a span of 11 bases. Per the germline V gene, CDR1 is MDHEN and CDR2 is SYDVKM. The length of the CDR3 is 12 residues.

The chain joins TRBV28 to TRBJ2-7, with a tentative D call TRBD1 (6 bases). The V end lost 5 bases, the J end lost 1 base, and 15 bases lay between the germline ends. The V gene's germline CDR1 is MDHEN and CDR2 SYDVKM. This CDR3 is built from 15 residues. DNA of the CDR3: TGTGCCAGCAGTCCCCCGGACAGTCTTTCCTACGAGCAGTACTTC. Protein sequence: CASSPPDSLSYEQYF.

The chain combines TRBV11-2 with TRBJ1-4; D is uncertain. Per the germline V gene, CDR1 is SGHAT and CDR2 is FQNNGV. The ends were cut back, 4 bases at V and 3 bases at J, with 12 bases in the middle. This CDR3 has 15 amino acids. CDR3 protein: CASSSPVLSNEKLFF. CDR3 nucleotide sequence: TGTGCCAGCAGCTCTCCGGTCCTCTCTAATGAAAAACTGTTTTTT.

The chain links TRBV5-1 to TRBJ2-7, with TRBD2 matching over 7 bases. Germline assignment: CDR1 SGHRS and CDR2 YFSETQ. V lost 3 bases to trimming and J lost 7 bases; unmatched junction nucleotides: 16. The CDR3 has 16 residues. The CDR3 is CASSSAWGTKLREQYF. Written as DNA, the CDR3 is TGCGCCAGCAGCTCTGCGTGGGGGACTAAACTCCGGGAGCAGTACTTC.

The chain has TRBV4-3 and TRBJ2-7; D call uncertain. The CDR3 extends over 13 amino acids. Germline CDR1 LGHNA, CDR2 YSLEER. V lost 0 bases, J lost 3 bases, and 6 bases lay in between. The CDR3 DNA reads as TGCGCCAGCAGCCAAGAATGGAGCTACGAGCAGTACTTC. Translated: CASSQEWSYEQYF.

The rearrangement joins TRBV7-9 to TRBJ2-1; 7 bases align to TRBD2. This CDR3 has 17 residues. V trimming: 5 bases; J trimming: 0 bases; junction bases outside the gene matches: 10. The germline CDR1 and CDR2 sequences are SEHNR and FQNEAQ (reference sequence). The CDR3 DNA sequence: TGTGCCAGCAGCCTTAGCGGGCCCCTGAGCTCCTACAATGAGCAGTTCTTC. Its protein product is CASSLSGPLSSYNEQFF.

This rearrangement joins TRBV4-3 to TRBJ1-4; D perhaps matches TRBD1 (5 bases). This CDR3 comprises 15 residues. Trimming pared 6 bases from V and 5 bases from J, leaving 16 bases between. In germline, CDR1 is LGHNA, CDR2 YSLEER. The CDR3 loop is CASRHTGTQNEKLFF. The DNA for the CDR3 is TGCGCCAGCAGACACACCGGGACCCAAAATGAAAAACTGTTTTTT.

The chain carries TRBV7-3 and TRBJ2-1; 7 bases map to TRBD1. Germline V gene sequence: CDR1 SGHTA, CDR2 FQGTGA. The V segment lost 5 bases and the J segment 0 bases; nucleotides outside the gene matches: 19. This CDR3 has 20 amino acids. CDR3: CASSLSTYLGGHISYNEQFF. CDR3 DNA: TGTGCCAGCAGCCTTTCTACGTACCTAGGGGGCCATATCTCCTACAATGAGCAGTTCTTC.

V is TRBV7-9 and J is TRBJ2-3; 8 bases fit TRBD2. J gave up 4 bases and V 7 bases, and 16 bases lay outside the gene matches. The CDR3 has 17 amino acids. The germline V gene encodes CDR1 SEHNR and CDR2 FQNEAQ (reference sequence). The CDR3 nucleotides are TGTGCCAGCACTACCCGAGTCTCGGGACTAGTATCAGATACGCAGTATTTT. Encoded protein: CASTTRVSGLVSDTQYF.

This clonotype has a single count. The chain uses TRBV20-1 and TRBJ2-2; a possible D gene is TRBD2 (7 bases). Trimming cost V 1 base and J 2 bases, with 14 bases left between them. The CDR3 runs to 16 residues. CDR1 is DFQATT and CDR2 is SNEGSKA in the germline V gene (reference sequence). CDR3 sequence reads: CSARGGLAVNTGELFF. The CDR3 DNA is TGCAGTGCTAGAGGGGGGCTAGCGGTTAACACCGGGGAGCTGTTTTTT.

The CDR3 loop reads CASSYYAFGETQYF. The CDR3, as DNA: TGTGCCAGCAGTTACTATGCTTTCGGGGAGACCCAGTACTTC. The J gene is TRBJ2-5, the V gene TRBV6-2 or TRBV6-3, with D unclear. V lost 1 base to trimming and J lost 5 bases, with 11 bases between them. This CDR3 has 14 amino acids. Looked up from germline, CDR1 is MNHEY and CDR2 is SVGEGT.

This clonotype was detected once. The chain joins TRBV6-5 to TRBJ2-1, with 10 positions matching TRBD2. V was clipped by 5 bases and J by 9 bases; unmatched bases: 7. CDR1 is MNHEY and CDR2 is SVGAGI in the germline V gene. The CDR3 length is 14 residues. Written as DNA, the CDR3 is TGTGCCAGCAGTCCTCTAGCGGGAGTCGGTGAGCAGTTCTTC. Translation: CASSPLAGVGEQFF.

The chain links TRBV5-4 to TRBJ2-7; maybe TRBD1 (5 bases). Trimming took 4 bases from V and 3 from J, leaving 17 bases between them. The CDR3 covers 15 residues. Per germline, CDR1 SGHNT and CDR2 YYREEE (reference sequence). CDR3 in DNA: TGTGCCAGCAGCCGTAGGGGAATTAAGGACTACGAGCAGTACTTC. Residues: CASSRRGIKDYEQYF.

DNA for the CDR3: TGCGCCAGCAGCCATTTGGGAGGTCCAGACGAGCAGTACTTC. This codes for CASSHLGGPDEQYF. This rearrangement joins TRBV4-3 to TRBJ2-7, with a possible D match to TRBD2 (6 bases). CDR3 length: 14 residues. Trimming pared 3 bases from V and 5 bases from J, leaving 14 bases between. Germline V CDR1 and CDR2: LGHNA, YSLEER.

This clonotype was observed a single time. The rearrangement uses TRBV9 and TRBJ2-3; D is undetermined. The germline V and J ends were trimmed by 0 bases and 6 bases, with 29 bases remaining between them. Germline V gives CDR1 SGDLS, CDR2 YYNGEE. This CDR3 region has 20 residues. CDR3: CASSVALSETSSPLRDTQYF. In nucleotides, the CDR3 is TGTGCCAGCAGCGTAGCCCTAAGCGAAACCTCCAGCCCCCTTCGGGATACGCAGTATTTT.

The CDR3, as DNA: TGTGCCAGCAGCGCCTGGGGCAGCCATGAAAAACTGTTTTTT. Translated, it gives CASSAWGSHEKLFF. V usage is TRBV9 and J usage is TRBJ1-4; weak D call: TRBD1 (5 bases). The CDR3 is 14 residues long. Trimming removed 3 bases from V and 6 bases from J, with 12 bases in between. The germline CDR1 and CDR2 sequences are SGDLS and YYNGEE. The whole variable domain, filled in from reference TRBV9 and TRBJ1-4, reads DSGVTQTPKHLITATGQRVTLRCSPRSGDLSVYWYQQSLDQGLQFLIQYYNGEERAKGNILERFSAQQFPDLHSELNLSSLELGDSALYFCASSAWGSHEKLFFGSGTQLSVL.

V is TRBV10-2 and J is TRBJ1-1, with D unresolved. The germline V gene encodes CDR1 WSHSY and CDR2 SAAADI. CDR3 length: 13 residues. V was cut by 2 bases and J by 5 bases, with 9 bases left in between. CDR3 DNA sequence: TGCGCCAGCAGTGAGGGGTTGAGGACTGAAGCTTTCTTT. Protein sequence: CASSEGLRTEAFF.

V gene TRBV6-5 combines with J gene TRBJ2-7; D not resolved. CDR3 size: 13 residues. The germline CDR1 and CDR2 sequences are MNHEY and SVGAGI. V lost 10 bases to trimming and J lost 6 bases, with 19 bases between them. DNA of the CDR3: TGTGCCACCCCCCCAACCCGTACCCGCGAGCAGTACTTC. As protein: CATPPTRTREQYF.

The chain employs TRBV27 and TRBJ2-5; possibly TRBD2 for D (5 bases). Germline assignment: CDR1 MNHEY and CDR2 SMNVEV (reference sequence). The CDR3 consists of 13 residues. Trimming removed 3 bases at V and 4 bases at J, with 9 bases between. In DNA form, the CDR3 reads TGTGCCAGCAGTTTCGGGGAAACAGAGACCCAGTACTTC. Translated, it gives CASSFGETETQYF.

The genes are TRBV29-1 and TRBJ2-2; the match to TRBD1 covers 8 bases. The germline V gene encodes CDR1 SQVTM and CDR2 ANQGSEA. Trimming removed 6 bases from V and 7 bases from J; junction bases left unmatched: 7. The length of the CDR3 is 13 residues. The CDR3 DNA reads as TGCAGCGTGGCACAGGGGGTGAGCGGGGAGCTGTTTTTT. This translates into CSVAQGVSGELFF.

The chain employs TRBV5-1 and TRBJ1-2; unclear D gene. Per germline, CDR1 SGHRS and CDR2 YFSETQ. The CDR3 has 15 residues. The V end lost 0 bases, the J end lost 4 bases, and 13 bases lay between the germline ends. As DNA, the CDR3 is TGCGCCAGCAGCTTGGAACAAAAGGGAACCTATGGCTACACCTTC. This gives the protein CASSLEQKGTYGYTF.